The source of this T cell receptor beta chain is a study of CD8 T cells in Susac syndrome. Random hexamers were used to reverse transcribe an amount of about 0.45 to 1 ug RNA. Amplification of the TCR beta CDR3 was carried out by immunoSEQ multiplex PCR, which spanned a total of 54 Vbeta and 13 Jbeta segments. One entry per CDR3 protein results from TCRdb running MiXCR on the immunoSEQ multiplex PCR reads. The table has 90,000 to 110,000 distinct CDR3 sequences, around 95% seen once. V was shortened by 5 bases and J by 6 bases, with 8 bases between the two germline ends. CDR3 length: 12 amino acids. The authors carried out high-throughput sequencing of TCR beta. They applied it to CD8+ and CD4+ T cells obtained from blood.

Sequences were obtained from CD4+ T cells from PBMCs. The clonotype originates from a human donor in good health. J is TRBJ1-5 and V is TRBV23-1; the D gene is possibly TRBD1 (6 bases). TRBV23-1 is recorded as an ORF, its role being uncertain. For the CDR3, the DNA is TGCGCCAGCAGTTCAGGGGTTCAGCCCCAGCATTTT. This codes for CASSSGVQPQHF.